This T cell receptor (beta chain) was captured by sequencing in a study of shared clonotypes between healthy human individuals. About the research overall: The people who gave samples were two women and a few men aged 18 to 49. Donors had three CD4 naive, three CD4 memory, two CD8 naive and one CD8 memory plate apiece. Study-level results: Donor scarcity curtailed the genetic and exposure-history diversity represented herein.

For this clone: Its specificity is not known.

A deep-level run was used for the assay. The repertoire was sequenced with immunoSEQ multiplex PCR; TCRdb's copy has only in-frame clones and lacks some. The sample lists 2 million to 2.5 million clones, around 93% seen once, with approximately 1.7% in the top ten. Germline V gene data show CDR1 as SGHNT and CDR2 as YYREEE (reference sequence). This CDR3 comprises 13 residues. V lost 0 bases and J lost 7, with 10 bases in between. CD8 cells classed as naive were CD45RO-negative and positively selected for CCR7, excluding terminally differentiated effector memory CD45RA+ cells. Specimen: naive CD8+ T cells from PBMCs. The TCR comes from a man between 18 and 35 years old in good health. Some clones in this sample may be carry-over from other donors' samples. The chain is built from TRBV5-4 and TRBJ1-1; TRBD1 might be the D (6 bases). This CDR3 reads CASSLDRAHEAFF. Here the CDR3 DNA reads TGTGCCAGCAGCTTGGACAGGGCCCATGAAGCTTTCTTT.